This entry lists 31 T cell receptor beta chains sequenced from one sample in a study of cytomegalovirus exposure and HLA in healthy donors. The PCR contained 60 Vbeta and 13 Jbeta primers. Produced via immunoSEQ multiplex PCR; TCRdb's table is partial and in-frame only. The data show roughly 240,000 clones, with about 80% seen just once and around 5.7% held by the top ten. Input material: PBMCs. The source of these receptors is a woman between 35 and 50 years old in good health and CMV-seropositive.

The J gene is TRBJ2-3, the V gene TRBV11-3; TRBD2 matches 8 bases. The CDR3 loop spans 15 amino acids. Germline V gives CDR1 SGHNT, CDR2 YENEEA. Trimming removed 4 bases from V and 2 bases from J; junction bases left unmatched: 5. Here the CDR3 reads CASSSSSGNTDTQYF. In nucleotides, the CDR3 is TGTGCCAGCAGCTCCAGTAGCGGGAACACAGATACGCAGTATTTT.

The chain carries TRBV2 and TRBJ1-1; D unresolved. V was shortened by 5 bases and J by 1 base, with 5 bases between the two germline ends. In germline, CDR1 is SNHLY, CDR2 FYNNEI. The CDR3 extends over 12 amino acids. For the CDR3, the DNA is TGTGCCAGCAGTTCGGGGAACACTGAAGCTTTCTTT. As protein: CASSSGNTEAFF.

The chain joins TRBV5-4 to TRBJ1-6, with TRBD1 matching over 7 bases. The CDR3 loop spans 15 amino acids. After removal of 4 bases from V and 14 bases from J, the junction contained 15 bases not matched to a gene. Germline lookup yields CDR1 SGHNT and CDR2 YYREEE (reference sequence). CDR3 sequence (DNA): TGTGCCAGCAGCCTGAGACAGGGAGCTAGCATAACCCTCCACTTT. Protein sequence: CASSLRQGASITLHF.

CDR3 residues: CASSQVGGGPYEQYF. For the CDR3, the DNA is TGCGCCAGCAGCCAAGTCGGCGGAGGGCCCTACGAGCAGTACTTC. V is TRBV4-3 and J is TRBJ2-7; D is perhaps TRBD2 (6 bases). V shed 1 base and J shed 2 bases, with 12 bases lying between them. CDR3 length: 15 residues. Germline lookup yields CDR1 LGHNA and CDR2 YSLEER.

The CDR3 loop reads CASSIQLAAYEQYF. For the CDR3, the DNA is TGTGCCAGTAGCATACAACTAGCGGCCTACGAGCAGTACTTC. The chain joins TRBV19 to TRBJ2-7, with 8 bases identical to TRBD2. The CDR3 is 14 amino acids. Germline V gene sequence: CDR1 LNHDA, CDR2 SQIVND (reference sequence). V lost 6 bases and J lost 2; bases outside the gene matches: 6.

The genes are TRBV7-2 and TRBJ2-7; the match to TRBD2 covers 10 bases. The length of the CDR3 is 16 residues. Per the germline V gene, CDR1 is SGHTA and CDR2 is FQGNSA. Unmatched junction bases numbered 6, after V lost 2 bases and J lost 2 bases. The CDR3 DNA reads TGTGCCAGCAGCTTATCGACAGCGGGAGGGCCCTACGAGCAGTACTTC. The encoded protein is CASSLSTAGGPYEQYF.

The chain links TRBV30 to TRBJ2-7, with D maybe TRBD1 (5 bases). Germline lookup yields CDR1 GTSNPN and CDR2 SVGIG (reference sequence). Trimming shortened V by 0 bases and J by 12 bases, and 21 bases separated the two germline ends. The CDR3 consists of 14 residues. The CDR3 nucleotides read TGTGCCTGGAGTGTAACAGGAAGGGGTGGGATGAGGTACTTC. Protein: CAWSVTGRGGMRYF.

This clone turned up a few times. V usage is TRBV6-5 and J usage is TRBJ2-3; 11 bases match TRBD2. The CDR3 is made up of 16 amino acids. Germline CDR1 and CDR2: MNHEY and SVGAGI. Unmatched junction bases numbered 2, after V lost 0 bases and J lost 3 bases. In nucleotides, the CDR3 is TGTGCCAGCAGTTACTCGGGACTAGCGGAAACAGATACGCAGTATTTT. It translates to CASSYSGLAETDTQYF.

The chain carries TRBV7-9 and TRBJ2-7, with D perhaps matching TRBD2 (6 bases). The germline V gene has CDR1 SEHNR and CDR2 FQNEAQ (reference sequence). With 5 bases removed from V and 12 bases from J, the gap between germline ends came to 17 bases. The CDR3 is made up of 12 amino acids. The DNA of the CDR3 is TGTGCCAGCAGCCTACGTAGGGACTCGGCGTACTTC. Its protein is CASSLRRDSAYF.

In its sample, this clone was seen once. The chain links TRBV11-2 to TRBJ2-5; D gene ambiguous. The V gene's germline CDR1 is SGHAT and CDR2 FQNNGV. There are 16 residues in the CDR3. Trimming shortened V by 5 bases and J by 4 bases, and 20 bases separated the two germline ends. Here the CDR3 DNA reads TGTGCCAGCAGCCCCCGTCCCCACGGAGCCGGAGAGACCCAGTACTTC. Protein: CASSPRPHGAGETQYF.

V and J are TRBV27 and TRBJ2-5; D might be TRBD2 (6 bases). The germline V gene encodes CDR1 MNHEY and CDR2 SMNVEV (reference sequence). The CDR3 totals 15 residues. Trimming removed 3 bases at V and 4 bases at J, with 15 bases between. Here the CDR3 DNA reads TGTGCCAGCAGTTTTTTTTGGGGGGTACGAGAGACCCAGTACTTC. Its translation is CASSFFWGVRETQYF.

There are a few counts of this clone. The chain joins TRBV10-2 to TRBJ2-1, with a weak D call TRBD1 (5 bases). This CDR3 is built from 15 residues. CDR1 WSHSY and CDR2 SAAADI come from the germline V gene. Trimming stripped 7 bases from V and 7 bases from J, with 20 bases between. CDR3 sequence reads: CASTPRQSDRNEQFF. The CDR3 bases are TGCGCCAGCACCCCCAGACAGTCCGATCGTAATGAGCAGTTCTTC.

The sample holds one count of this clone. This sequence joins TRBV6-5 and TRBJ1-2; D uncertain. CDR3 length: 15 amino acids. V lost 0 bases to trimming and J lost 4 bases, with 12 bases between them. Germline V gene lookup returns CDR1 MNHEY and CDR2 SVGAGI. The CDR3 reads CASSYSADLGYGYTF. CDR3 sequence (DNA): TGTGCCAGCAGTTACTCGGCGGATCTGGGCTATGGCTACACCTTC.

Here the CDR3 DNA reads TGCGCCAGCAGCCAAGTTCGGAGCGGGGGGGTCGTTGAGCAGTTCTTC. Residues: CASSQVRSGGVVEQFF. This rearrangement joins TRBV4-3 to TRBJ2-1; TRBD2 matches at 10 bases. After removal of 1 base from V and 9 bases from J, the junction contained 9 bases not matched to a gene. The CDR3 consists of 16 residues. From germline, CDR1 is LGHNA and CDR2 YSLEER.

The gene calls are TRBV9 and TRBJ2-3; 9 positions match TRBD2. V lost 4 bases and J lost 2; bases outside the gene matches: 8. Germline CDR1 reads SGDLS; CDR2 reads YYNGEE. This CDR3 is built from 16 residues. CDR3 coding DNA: TGTGCCAGCAGCTCACGACTAGCGGCAATCACAGATACGCAGTATTTT. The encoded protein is CASSSRLAAITDTQYF.

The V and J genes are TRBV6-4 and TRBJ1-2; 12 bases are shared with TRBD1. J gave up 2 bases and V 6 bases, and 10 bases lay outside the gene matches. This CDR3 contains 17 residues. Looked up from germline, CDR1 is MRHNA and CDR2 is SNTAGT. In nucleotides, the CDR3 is TGTGCCAGCAGACCCGGGACAGGGGGCGCAGGGAACTATGGCTACACCTTC. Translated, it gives CASRPGTGGAGNYGYTF.

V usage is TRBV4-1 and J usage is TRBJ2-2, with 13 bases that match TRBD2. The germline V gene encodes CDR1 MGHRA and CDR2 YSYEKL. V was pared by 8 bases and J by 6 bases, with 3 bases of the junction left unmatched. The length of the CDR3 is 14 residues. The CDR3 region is CASSGLAGAGELFF. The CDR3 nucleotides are TGCGCCAGCTCCGGACTAGCGGGGGCCGGGGAGCTGTTTTTT.

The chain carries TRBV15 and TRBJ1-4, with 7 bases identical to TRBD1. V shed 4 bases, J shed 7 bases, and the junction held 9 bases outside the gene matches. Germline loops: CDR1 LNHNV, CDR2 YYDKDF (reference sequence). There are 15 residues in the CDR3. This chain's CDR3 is CATSTLRDSSEKLFF. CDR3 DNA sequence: TGTGCCACCAGCACTCTCCGGGACAGCAGTGAAAAACTGTTTTTT.

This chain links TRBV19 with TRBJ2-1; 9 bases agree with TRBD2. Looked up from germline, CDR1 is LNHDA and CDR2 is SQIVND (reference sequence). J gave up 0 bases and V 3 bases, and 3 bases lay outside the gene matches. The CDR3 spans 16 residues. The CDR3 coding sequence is TGTGCCAGTAGTATCCTAGCGGGGCCCTCCTACAATGAGCAGTTCTTC. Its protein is CASSILAGPSYNEQFF.

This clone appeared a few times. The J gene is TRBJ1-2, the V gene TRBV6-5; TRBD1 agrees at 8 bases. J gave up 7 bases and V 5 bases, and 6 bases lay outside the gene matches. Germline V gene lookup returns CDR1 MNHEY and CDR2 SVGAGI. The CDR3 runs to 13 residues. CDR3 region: CASSRGQGIGYTF. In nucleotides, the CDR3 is TGTGCCAGCAGTCGTGGACAGGGAATTGGCTACACCTTC.

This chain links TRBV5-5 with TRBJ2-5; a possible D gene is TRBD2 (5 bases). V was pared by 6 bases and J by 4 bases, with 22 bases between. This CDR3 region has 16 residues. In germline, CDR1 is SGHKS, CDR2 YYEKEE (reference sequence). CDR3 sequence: CASTQPLRRLSETQYF. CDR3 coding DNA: TGTGCCAGCACCCAACCACTTAGGAGGCTTTCAGAGACCCAGTACTTC.

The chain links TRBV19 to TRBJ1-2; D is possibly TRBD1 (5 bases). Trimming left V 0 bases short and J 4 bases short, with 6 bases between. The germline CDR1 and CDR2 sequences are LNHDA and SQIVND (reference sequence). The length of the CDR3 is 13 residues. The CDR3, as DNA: TGTGCCAGTAGTATAGAGGGGCTCTATGGCTACACCTTC. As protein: CASSIEGLYGYTF.

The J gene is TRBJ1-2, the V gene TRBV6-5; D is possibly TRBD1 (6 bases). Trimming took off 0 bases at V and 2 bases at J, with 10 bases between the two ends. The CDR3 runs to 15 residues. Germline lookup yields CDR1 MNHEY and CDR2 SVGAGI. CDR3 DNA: TGTGCCAGCAGTTACTCCCCAGGGGCCAACTATGGCTACACCTTC. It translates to CASSYSPGANYGYTF.

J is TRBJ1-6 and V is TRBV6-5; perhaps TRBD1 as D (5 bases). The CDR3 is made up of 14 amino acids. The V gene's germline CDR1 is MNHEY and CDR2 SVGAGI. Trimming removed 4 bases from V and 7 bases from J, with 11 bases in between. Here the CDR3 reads CASSLGVGNSPLHF. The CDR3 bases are TGTGCCAGCAGTTTAGGGGTAGGCAATTCACCCCTCCACTTT.

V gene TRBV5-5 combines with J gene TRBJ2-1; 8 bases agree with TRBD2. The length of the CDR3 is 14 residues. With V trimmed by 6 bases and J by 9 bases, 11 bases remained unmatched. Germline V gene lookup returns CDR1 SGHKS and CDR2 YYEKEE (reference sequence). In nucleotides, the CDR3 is TGTGCCAGCACCACCCCCGGGAGGGCGGGTGAGCAGTTCTTC. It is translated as CASTTPGRAGEQFF.

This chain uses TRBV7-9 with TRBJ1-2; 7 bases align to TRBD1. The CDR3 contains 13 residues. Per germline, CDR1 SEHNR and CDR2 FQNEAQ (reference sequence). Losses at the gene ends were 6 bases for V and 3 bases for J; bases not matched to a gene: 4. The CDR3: CASSFGQDYGYTF. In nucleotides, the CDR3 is TGTGCCAGCAGTTTTGGACAGGACTATGGCTACACCTTC.

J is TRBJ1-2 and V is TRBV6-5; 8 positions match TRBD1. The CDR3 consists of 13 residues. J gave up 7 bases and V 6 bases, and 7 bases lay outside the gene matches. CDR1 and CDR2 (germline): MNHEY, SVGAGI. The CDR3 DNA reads TGTGCCAGCAGACCGGACAGGGTGGGTGGCTACACCTTC. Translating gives CASRPDRVGGYTF.

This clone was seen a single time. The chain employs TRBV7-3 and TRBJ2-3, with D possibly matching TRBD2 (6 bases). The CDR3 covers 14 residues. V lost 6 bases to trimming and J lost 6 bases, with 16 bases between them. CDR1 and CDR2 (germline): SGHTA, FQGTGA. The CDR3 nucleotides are TGTGCCAGCAGGGGGGGAGTGAGTATGGATACGCAGTATTTT. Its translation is CASRGGVSMDTQYF.

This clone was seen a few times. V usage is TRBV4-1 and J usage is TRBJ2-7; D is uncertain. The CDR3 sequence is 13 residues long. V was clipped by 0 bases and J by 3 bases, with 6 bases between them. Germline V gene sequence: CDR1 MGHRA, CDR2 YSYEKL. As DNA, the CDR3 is TGCGCCAGCAGCCAAGATCGTAGCTACGAGCAGTACTTC. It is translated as CASSQDRSYEQYF.

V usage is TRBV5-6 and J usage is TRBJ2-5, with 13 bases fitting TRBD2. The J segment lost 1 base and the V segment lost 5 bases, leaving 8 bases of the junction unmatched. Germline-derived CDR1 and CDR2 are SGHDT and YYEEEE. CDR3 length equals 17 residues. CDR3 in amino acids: CASSTTGTSGTQETQYF. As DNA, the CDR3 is TGTGCCAGCAGTACTACCGGGACTAGCGGGACCCAAGAGACCCAGTACTTC. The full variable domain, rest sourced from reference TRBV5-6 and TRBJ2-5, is DAGVTQSPTHLIKTRGQQVTLRCSPKSGHDTVSWYQQALGQGPQFIFQYYEEEERQRGNFPDRFSGHQFPNYSSELNVNALLLGDSALYLCASSTTGTSGTQETQYFGPGTRLLVL.

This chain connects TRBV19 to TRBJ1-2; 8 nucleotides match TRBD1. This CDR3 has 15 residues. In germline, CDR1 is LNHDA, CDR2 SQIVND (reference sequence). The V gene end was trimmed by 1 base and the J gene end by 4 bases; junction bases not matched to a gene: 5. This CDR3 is CASSIATGGSYGYTF. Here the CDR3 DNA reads TGTGCCAGTAGTATAGCCACAGGGGGGTCCTATGGCTACACCTTC.